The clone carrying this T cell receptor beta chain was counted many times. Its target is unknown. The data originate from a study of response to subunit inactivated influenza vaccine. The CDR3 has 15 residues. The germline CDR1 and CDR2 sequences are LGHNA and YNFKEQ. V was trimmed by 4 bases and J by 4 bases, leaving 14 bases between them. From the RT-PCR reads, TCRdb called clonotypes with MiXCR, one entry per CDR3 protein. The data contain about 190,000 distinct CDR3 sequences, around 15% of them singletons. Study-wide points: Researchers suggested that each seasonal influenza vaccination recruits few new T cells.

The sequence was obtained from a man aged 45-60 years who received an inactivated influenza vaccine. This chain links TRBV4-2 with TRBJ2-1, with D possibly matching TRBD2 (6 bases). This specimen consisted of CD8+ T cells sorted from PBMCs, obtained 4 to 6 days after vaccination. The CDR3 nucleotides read TGTGCCAGCAGCCCCTTGGAGGGGTTATACAATGAGCAGTTCTTC. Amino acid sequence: CASSPLEGLYNEQFF.